This is a list of T cell receptor beta chains from one sample in a study of neurological immune-mediated disorders. TCRdb ran MiXCR on the 5' RACE reads and lists one entry per CDR3 protein. The repertoire holds 55,000 to 75,000 distinct CDR3 sequences, with roughly 13% as singletons. Sequencing used PBMCs. Every receptor here comes from a female donor with HTLV-1-associated myelopathy (HAM/TSP). The CDR3 runs from the conserved cysteine through the conserved F or W. D genes are given only for firm matches. Rows give clone size only sometimes, using once, few, many, or a class for an expanded clone.

D	V	size	J	DNA	CDR3
-	TRBV5-1	many	TRBJ2-3	TGCGCCAGCAGCTCGGCAGACATCACAGATACGCAGTATTTT	CASSSADITDTQYF
TRBD2	TRBV9	many	TRBJ2-5	TGTGCCAGCAGCGTAGCAGCGGGGGGGCAAGAGACCCAGTACTTC	CASSVAAGGQETQYF
-	TRBV12-3/TRBV12-4	many	TRBJ1-5	TGTGCCAGCAGCTGGGGGGCTCAGCCCCAGCATTTT	CASSWGAQPQHF
-	TRBV28	-	TRBJ1-2	TGTGCCAGCAGTTTAAACGACAGGACTGGCTACACCTTC	CASSLNDRTGYTF
TRBD2	TRBV3-1	-	TRBJ2-2	TGTGCCAGCAGCCTCGGTCAGCGGGGGTTTAACACCGGGGAGCTGTTTTTT	CASSLGQRGFNTGELFF
-	TRBV2	many	TRBJ1-1	TGTGCCAGCAGTGAAGACGATACTGAAGCTTTCTTT	CASSEDDTEAFF
-	TRBV7-6	many	TRBJ2-6	TGTGCCAGCAGCCAATCACCGGGCCCCTCTGGGGCCAACGTCCTGACTTTC	CASSQSPGPSGANVLTF
TRBD2	TRBV5-1	many	TRBJ2-7	TGCGCCAGCAGCTTTAAAGCGGGGGTCTACGAGCAGTACTTC	CASSFKAGVYEQYF
-	TRBV6-1	many	TRBJ1-1	TGTGCCAGCAGTCTAGAGGGGGGGTCTGAAGCTTTCTTT	CASSLEGGSEAFF
TRBD2	TRBV5-1	few	TRBJ2-3	TGCGCCAGCAGCCCACCGGCTAGCGGGGGCACAGATACGCAGTATTTT	CASSPPASGGTDTQYF
TRBD1	TRBV7-8	-	TRBJ2-3	TGTGCCAGCAGTTCCCGACGGGACAGGGTGAAAGATACGCAGTATTTT	CASSSRRDRVKDTQYF
-	TRBV5-1	few	TRBJ2-7	TGCGCCAGCAGCTCCTCTAACCTCAGGCAGGGGAGCGAGCAGTACTTC	CASSSSNLRQGSEQYF
-	TRBV5-1	many	TRBJ2-7	TGCGCCAGCAGCGCTGGACTATCCCACGAGCAGTACTTC	CASSAGLSHEQYF
-	TRBV29-1	many	TRBJ2-7	TGCAGCGTTGAAGTTTCAGCCTTCAAGGGATACGAGCAGTACTTC	CSVEVSAFKGYEQYF
-	TRBV6-5	many	TRBJ2-5	TGTGCCAGCAGTTACTCGACGGGGGTCGGGGAGACCCAGTACTTC	CASSYSTGVGETQYF
-	TRBV7-2	many	TRBJ2-7	TGTGCCAGCAGCTTAGGCATCGGTCCCCAGAACGAGCAGTACTTC	CASSLGIGPQNEQYF
-	TRBV20-1	-	TRBJ2-7	TGCAGTGCTAGTAGCGGCTACTCCTACGAGCAGTACTTC	CSASSGYSYEQYF
-	TRBV5-1	many	TRBJ2-2	TGCGCCAGCAGCCCAGAGAGAAACACCGGGGAGCTGTTTTTT	CASSPERNTGELFF
-	TRBV27	many	TRBJ1-5	TGTGCCAGCAGACCACAGTGGTTAAATCAGCCCCAGCATTTT	CASRPQWLNQPQHF
-	TRBV5-1	many	TRBJ2-2	TGCGCCAGCAGCTTAGAGGTGGGCACGACCGGGGAGCTGTTTTTT	CASSLEVGTTGELFF
-	TRBV7-2	many	TRBJ2-7	TGTGCCAGCAGCTTAGTCGGCAGTTCCTACGAGCAGTACTTC	CASSLVGSSYEQYF
TRBD2	TRBV20-1	many	TRBJ2-1	TGCAGTGCCGTCCCTAGCGGGGGGGCCCGGTATGAGCAGTTCTTC	CSAVPSGGARYEQFF
-	TRBV11-3	few	TRBJ2-1	TGTGCCAGCAGCTTAGGACAGTGGGGTGAGCAGTTCTTC	CASSLGQWGEQFF
TRBD1	TRBV14	few	TRBJ2-1	TGTGCCAGCAGTCTAAACCTGAAACCAGGGGGCGGCCAGTTCTTC	CASSLNLKPGGGQFF
-	TRBV10-3	many	TRBJ2-5	TGTGCCATCAGTGAGTCTATGGGGGTACGAGAGACCCAGTACTTC	CAISESMGVRETQYF
-	TRBV6-1	many	TRBJ2-2	TGTGCCAGCAGTAAACCTCAGGGAACCGGGGAGCTGTTTTTT	CASSKPQGTGELFF
-	TRBV6-5	many	TRBJ1-1	TGTGCCAGCAGTTACCAGAACACTGAAGCTTTCTTT	CASSYQNTEAFF
TRBD1	TRBV7-9	many	TRBJ2-7	TGTGCCAGCATCCATGACAGGGAAAACGAGCAGTACTTC	CASIHDRENEQYF
-	TRBV7-2	many	TRBJ1-1	TGTGCCAGCAGCTTAGAGGGCAGGGAAGCTTTCTTT	CASSLEGREAFF
-	TRBV7-2	many	TRBJ2-3	TGTGCCGACAGCTTGAGCACAGATACGCAGTATTTT	CADSLSTDTQYF
-	TRBV5-1	many	TRBJ2-1	TGCGCCAGCAGCTTCGCGACGGGTGAGCAGTTCTTC	CASSFATGEQFF
-	TRBV18	-	TRBJ2-1	TGTGCCAGCTCACCGAGCATAAGTTACAATGAGCAGTTCTTC	CASSPSISYNEQFF
TRBD2	TRBV12-3/TRBV12-4	many	TRBJ2-5	TGTGCCAGCACCCCCGGGCTAGCGGGGGGGCAAGAGACCCAGTACTTC	CASTPGLAGGQETQYF
TRBD1	TRBV6-6	many	TRBJ1-2	TGTGCCAGCCGCCCGGGACAGTATGCGGACTATGGCTACACCTTC	CASRPGQYADYGYTF
-	TRBV7-7	few	TRBJ2-5	TGTGCCAGCAGCTTAGGCACCGTGGAGACCCAGTACTTC	CASSLGTVETQYF
-	TRBV28	many	TRBJ1-5	TGTGCCAGCACCGTTTCGACCAGGGTCTATAGCAATCAGCCCCAGCATTTT	CASTVSTRVYSNQPQHF
-	TRBV12-3/TRBV12-4	many	TRBJ1-1	TGTGCCAGCAGTCCGCTTCCGGGGACGAACACTGAAGCTTTCTTT	CASSPLPGTNTEAFF
-	TRBV28	many	TRBJ2-7	TGTGCCAGCAGTTTACCGGGGGACGAGCAGTACTTC	CASSLPGDEQYF
-	TRBV2	many	TRBJ1-6	TGTGCCAGCAGTGAGGGTGTCTCCTATAATTCACCCCTCCACTTT	CASSEGVSYNSPLHF
-	TRBV9	many	TRBJ2-6	TGTGCCAGCAGCGGAACGGGGGCTGGGGCCAACGTCCTGACTTTC	CASSGTGAGANVLTF
-	TRBV12-3/TRBV12-4	many	TRBJ2-1	TGTGCCAGCAGCCAGGGACCCCCAGGAATTTACAATGAGCAGTTCTTC	CASSQGPPGIYNEQFF
-	TRBV3-1	many	TRBJ1-2	TGTGCCAGCAGCCCCACCCGACAGACCGGAGGGTATGGCTACACCTTC	CASSPTRQTGGYGYTF
-	TRBV25-1	many	TRBJ1-4	TGTGCCACCCAGACACCGGTTGGTGAAAAACTGTTTTTT	CATQTPVGEKLFF
TRBD2	TRBV6-5	many	TRBJ2-1	TGTGCCAGCAGCCCCCCGGGTCTGGGGGAGGTCGGGGGGGCCGATGAGCAGTTCTTC	CASSPPGLGEVGGADEQFF
-	TRBV5-1	many	TRBJ2-3	TGCGCCAGCAGCTTGATCTCCATCGGAGGGGATACGCAGTATTTT	CASSLISIGGDTQYF
TRBD2	TRBV5-1	many	TRBJ2-1	TGCGCCAGCGGAGCGGGGGGCGACAATGAGCAGTTCTTC	CASGAGGDNEQFF